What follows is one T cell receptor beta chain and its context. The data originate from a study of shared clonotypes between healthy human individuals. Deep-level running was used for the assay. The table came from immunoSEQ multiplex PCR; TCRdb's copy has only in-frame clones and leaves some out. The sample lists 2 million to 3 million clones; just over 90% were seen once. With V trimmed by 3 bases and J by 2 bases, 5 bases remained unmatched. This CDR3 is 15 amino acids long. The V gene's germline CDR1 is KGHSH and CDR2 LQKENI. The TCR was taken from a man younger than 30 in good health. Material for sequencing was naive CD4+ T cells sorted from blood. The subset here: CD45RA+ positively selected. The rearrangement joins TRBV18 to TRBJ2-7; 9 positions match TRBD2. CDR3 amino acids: CASSPSREGTYEQYF. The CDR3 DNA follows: TGTGCCAGCTCACCTTCGCGGGAGGGGACCTACGAGCAGTACTTC.